The 27 T cell receptor beta chains reported below all come from one sample, sequenced in a study of technical replicates of blood from a handful of donors. TCRdb's table, derived via immunoSEQ multiplex PCR, lists solely in-frame clones and lacks some. The top ten hold 0.22% of the sample, which has some 96,000 clones, approximately 94% seen once. The sample taken for sequencing was T cells isolated from PBMCs. The receptors stem from a human donor in good health.

This clone was counted a single time. J is TRBJ2-1 and V is TRBV28; 7 positions match TRBD2. V lost 5 bases to trimming and J lost 2 bases; unmatched junction nucleotides: 6. Germline loops: CDR1 MDHEN, CDR2 SYDVKM. The CDR3 consists of 15 residues. DNA for the CDR3: TGTGCCAGCAGTGCACCGGGACTACCCTACAATGAGCAGTTCTTC. Amino acids: CASSAPGLPYNEQFF.

The chain has TRBV11-2 and TRBJ1-2; D unclear. V dropped 0 bases and J dropped 10 bases, with 18 bases sitting between them. This CDR3 has 15 amino acids. CDR1 SGHAT and CDR2 FQNNGV come from the germline V gene. The CDR3 sequence is CASSLELRRDAAYTF. The CDR3 nucleotides are TGTGCCAGCAGCTTAGAGCTTCGGAGAGACGCTGCCTACACCTTC.

The chain couples TRBV5-1 to TRBJ1-3; D not certain. CDR3 length: 13 amino acids. Trimming stripped 0 bases from V and 4 bases from J, with 5 bases between. The germline V gene encodes CDR1 SGHRS and CDR2 YFSETQ. The CDR3 sequence is CASSLDAGNTIYF. DNA for the CDR3: TGCGCCAGCAGCTTGGACGCGGGAAACACCATATATTTT.

The chain carries TRBV10-1 and TRBJ2-7; 10 bases fit TRBD1. The CDR3 is 14 amino acids. Germline lookup yields CDR1 WNHNN and CDR2 SYGVQD (reference sequence). V was pared by 6 bases and J by 8 bases, with 10 bases of the junction left unmatched. The CDR3 is CASSDPGQGKKQYF. The CDR3 DNA follows: TGCGCCAGCAGCGATCCGGGACAGGGGAAGAAGCAGTACTTC.

This chain connects TRBV6-5 to TRBJ1-5; the D is unclear. The CDR3 extends over 15 amino acids. The germline V and J ends were trimmed by 0 bases and 5 bases, with 11 bases remaining between them. Per the germline V gene, CDR1 is MNHEY and CDR2 is SVGAGI. The CDR3 region is CASSYSGSSHQPQHF. The CDR3 nucleotides are TGTGCCAGCAGTTACTCGGGCAGCTCACATCAGCCCCAGCATTTT.

This clone was seen only once. This chain connects TRBV4-1 to TRBJ2-1; D is possibly TRBD2 (6 bases). With 4 bases removed from V and 6 bases from J, the gap between germline ends came to 19 bases. The CDR3 extends over 16 amino acids. Germline loops: CDR1 MGHRA, CDR2 YSYEKL. The CDR3 reads CASSRVGAGLPNEQFF. The CDR3 DNA reads TGCGCCAGCAGCCGTGTGGGCGCGGGGCTCCCCAATGAGCAGTTCTTC.

The V and J genes are TRBV9 and TRBJ2-1; maybe TRBD2 (6 bases). The CDR3 sequence is 14 residues long. The V gene's germline CDR1 is SGDLS and CDR2 YYNGEE. Trimming shortened V by 2 bases and J by 7 bases, and 13 bases separated the two germline ends. CDR3 nucleotide sequence: TGTGCCAGCAGCGTCTCTAGCGTTGAGAATGAGCAGTTCTTC. Protein sequence: CASSVSSVENEQFF.

The rearrangement joins TRBV5-6 to TRBJ2-7; perhaps TRBD2 as D (5 bases). CDR1 is SGHDT, CDR2 YYEEEE, per germline. Trimming cost V 0 bases and J 6 bases, with 16 bases left between them. The CDR3 runs to 15 residues. The DNA for the CDR3 is TGTGCCAGCAGCTTGGATTTGCGGGTCCCAAGCGAGCAGTACTTC. Protein: CASSLDLRVPSEQYF.

The V gene is TRBV5-1, the J gene TRBJ2-5; D perhaps matches TRBD2 (6 bases). The V and J ends lost 3 bases and 5 bases respectively, with 11 bases between them. Germline CDR1 and CDR2: SGHRS and YFSETQ. The CDR3 length is 13 residues. CDR3 amino acids: CASSSTSLETQYF. The CDR3 nucleotides are TGCGCCAGCAGCTCGACTAGTCTGGAGACCCAGTACTTC.

The chain has TRBV27 and TRBJ2-1; 10 nucleotides match TRBD2. With 4 bases clipped from V and 10 bases from J, the junction kept 10 bases outside the gene matches. In germline, CDR1 is MNHEY, CDR2 SMNVEV (reference sequence). CDR3 length: 15 amino acids. The CDR3 loop reads CASSWASGGPGEQFF. The CDR3 coding sequence is TGTGCCAGCAGTTGGGCTAGCGGGGGTCCGGGGGAGCAGTTCTTC.

This chain uses TRBV11-2 with TRBJ2-3; D is uncertain. There are 13 residues in the CDR3. Germline V CDR1 and CDR2: SGHAT, FQNNGV. The V and J ends lost 5 bases and 4 bases respectively, with 10 bases between them. DNA of the CDR3: TGTGCCAGCAGCCGTAGCCCCGCAGATACGCAGTATTTT. Encoded protein: CASSRSPADTQYF.

The chain combines TRBV7-9 with TRBJ1-2, with 7 bases matching TRBD1. This CDR3 comprises 14 residues. The germline gives CDR1 SEHNR, CDR2 FQNEAQ (reference sequence). With 3 bases clipped from V and 4 bases from J, the junction kept 5 bases outside the gene matches. In nucleotides, the CDR3 is TGTGCCAGCAGCTTTGTACAGGGGAGCTATGGCTACACCTTC. This gives the protein CASSFVQGSYGYTF.

The chain is built from TRBV9 and TRBJ1-1; D remains unclear. The CDR3 runs 16 residues. Per the germline V gene, CDR1 is SGDLS and CDR2 is YYNGEE. Trimming took 4 bases from V and 5 from J, leaving 21 bases between them. DNA for the CDR3: TGTGCCAGCAGCCTTACTTACCAAGGCGGGAGAACTGAAGCTTTCTTT. Translating gives CASSLTYQGGRTEAFF.

The chain combines TRBV9 with TRBJ1-5, with a tentative D call TRBD1 (5 bases). The ends were cut back, 0 bases at V and 5 bases at J, with 15 bases in the middle. Germline assignment: CDR1 SGDLS and CDR2 YYNGEE. This CDR3 contains 16 residues. The CDR3 reads CASSVGSQGGDQPQHF. In nucleotides, the CDR3 is TGTGCCAGCAGCGTAGGGAGTCAGGGAGGTGATCAGCCCCAGCATTTT. Using reference TRBV9 and TRBJ1-5 for the parts outside the CDR3, the full variable domain is DSGVTQTPKHLITATGQRVTLRCSPRSGDLSVYWYQQSLDQGLQFLIQYYNGEERAKGNILERFSAQQFPDLHSELNLSSLELGDSALYFCASSVGSQGGDQPQHFGDGTRLSIL.

The chain carries TRBV11-2 and TRBJ1-2; 9 nucleotides match TRBD1. The CDR3 is made up of 17 amino acids. The V gene end was trimmed by 1 base and the J gene end by 4 bases; junction bases not matched to a gene: 10. Per the germline V gene, CDR1 is SGHAT and CDR2 is FQNNGV. The CDR3 reads CASSLGPRTGVGYGYTF. CDR3 sequence (DNA): TGTGCCAGCAGCTTAGGTCCCCGGACAGGGGTCGGCTATGGCTACACCTTC.

The chain links TRBV14 to TRBJ2-3, with D possibly being TRBD2 (7 bases). Germline V CDR1 and CDR2: SGHDN, FVKESK. V dropped 1 base and J dropped 3 bases, with 14 bases sitting between them. CDR3 size: 16 residues. CDR3 in amino acids: CASSQGRGAWTDTQYF. In DNA, the CDR3 is TGTGCCAGCAGCCAAGGTCGGGGGGCTTGGACAGATACGCAGTATTTT.

The chain is built from TRBV7-8 and TRBJ2-7; a possible D gene is TRBD2 (5 bases). The germline V and J ends were trimmed by 5 bases and 6 bases, with 11 bases remaining between them. This CDR3 has 12 amino acids. Germline V gene lookup returns CDR1 SGHVS and CDR2 FQNEAQ. This CDR3 reads CASSLGLGEQYF. The CDR3 coding sequence is TGTGCCAGCAGCCTCGGACTCGGCGAGCAGTACTTC.

The chain has TRBV5-5 and TRBJ1-2; 9 bases are a match to TRBD1. With 3 bases clipped from V and 8 bases from J, the junction kept 5 bases outside the gene matches. The germline V gene encodes CDR1 SGHKS and CDR2 YYEKEE (reference sequence). There are 13 residues in the CDR3. CDR3 region: CASSWTGENGYTF. In DNA, the CDR3 is TGTGCCAGCAGCTGGACAGGGGAAAACGGCTACACCTTC.

The rearrangement joins TRBV6-1 to TRBJ2-1; tentative D call: TRBD1 (6 bases). This CDR3 is 14 amino acids long. The germline CDR1 and CDR2 sequences are MNHNS and SASEGT. Trimming removed 8 bases from V and 1 base from J, with 12 bases in between. CDR3 protein: CASAAQGSYNEQFF. For the CDR3, the DNA is TGTGCCAGCGCCGCACAGGGATCCTACAATGAGCAGTTCTTC.

This clone was counted a single time. The gene calls are TRBV9 and TRBJ2-1, with a weak D call TRBD1 (6 bases). Looked up from germline, CDR1 is SGDLS and CDR2 is YYNGEE. The germline V and J ends were trimmed by 0 bases and 3 bases, with 10 bases remaining between them. The CDR3 has 15 residues. In DNA, the CDR3 is TGTGCCAGCAGCGTAGGACAGGATTACTACAATGAGCAGTTCTTC. Its translation is CASSVGQDYYNEQFF.

The chain has TRBV5-6 and TRBJ2-7, with 7 nucleotides matching TRBD2. Germline V gene data show CDR1 as SGHDT and CDR2 as YYEEEE. With V trimmed by 3 bases and J by 4 bases, 19 bases remained unmatched. This CDR3 has 18 amino acids. In DNA, the CDR3 is TGTGCCAGCAGCTCGCAGTTGCAACCCGGGACTACAAGATACGAGCAGTACTTC. It specifies CASSSQLQPGTTRYEQYF. Drawing the rest from reference TRBV5-6 and TRBJ2-7, the complete variable domain is DAGVTQSPTHLIKTRGQQVTLRCSPKSGHDTVSWYQQALGQGPQFIFQYYEEEERQRGNFPDRFSGHQFPNYSSELNVNALLLGDSALYLCASSSQLQPGTTRYEQYFGPGTRLTVT.

The chain links TRBV27 to TRBJ1-2; 9 bases match TRBD1. Trimming took 6 bases from V and 6 from J; bases not matched to a gene: 8. This CDR3 comprises 14 residues. CDR1 is MNHEY, CDR2 SMNVEV, per germline (reference sequence). The CDR3 sequence: CASSTIRDRDGYTF. The CDR3 region has the DNA TGTGCCAGCAGCACGATCCGGGACAGGGATGGCTACACCTTC.

The V call is TRBV5-4, the J call TRBJ1-4; perhaps TRBD1 as D (5 bases). Trimming stripped 3 bases from V and 0 bases from J, with 9 bases between. CDR3 length equals 15 residues. Germline-derived CDR1 and CDR2 are SGHNT and YYREEE (reference sequence). The CDR3, as DNA: TGTGCCAGCAGCTCTACAGGTTCAACTAATGAAAAACTGTTTTTT. It codes for CASSSTGSTNEKLFF.

This clone was seen only a few times. The chain has TRBV15 and TRBJ1-1, with D possibly TRBD1 on 6 matching bases. The CDR3 has 16 residues. V was trimmed by 0 bases and J by 0 bases, leaving 11 bases between them. Germline V CDR1 and CDR2: LNHNV, YYDKDF (reference sequence). For the CDR3, the DNA is TGTGCCACCAGCAGAGATAGGGACATTATGAACACTGAAGCTTTCTTT. It is translated as CATSRDRDIMNTEAFF. Using reference TRBV15 and TRBJ1-1 for the parts outside the CDR3, the full variable domain is DAMVIQNPRYQVTQFGKPVTLSCSQTLNHNVMYWYQQKSSQAPKLLFHYYDKDFNNEADTPDNFQSRRPNTSFCFLDIRSPGLGDTAMYLCATSRDRDIMNTEAFFGQGTRLTVV.

The chain recombines TRBV5-5 with TRBJ1-2, with 10 nucleotides matching TRBD1. The CDR3 has 16 amino acids. Looked up from germline, CDR1 is SGHKS and CDR2 is YYEKEE (reference sequence). With V trimmed by 0 bases and J by 4 bases, 6 bases remained unmatched. CDR3 sequence (DNA): TGTGCCAGCAGCTTGGCAAGGACAGGGGGAGGCTATGGCTACACCTTC. Translating gives CASSLARTGGGYGYTF.

The chain recombines TRBV5-1 with TRBJ1-2; D might be TRBD1 (5 bases). The V and J ends lost 4 bases and 8 bases respectively, with 12 bases between them. CDR1 is SGHRS and CDR2 is YFSETQ in the germline V gene. The CDR3 consists of 12 residues. The CDR3 DNA reads TGCGCCAGCAGCGACAGTCTGGACGGCTACACCTTC. Residues: CASSDSLDGYTF.

V gene TRBV28 combines with J gene TRBJ2-1; possibly TRBD2 for D (6 bases). This CDR3 is built from 15 residues. Trimming removed 5 bases at V and 0 bases at J, with 11 bases between. CDR1 is MDHEN and CDR2 is SYDVKM in the germline V gene. CDR3 sequence (DNA): TGTGCCAGCAGTACCCTAGCGCACTCCTACAATGAGCAGTTCTTC. Its translation: CASSTLAHSYNEQFF. Looking up the rest from reference TRBV28 and TRBJ2-1 gives the full variable domain: DVKVTQSSRYLVKRTGEKVFLECVQDMDHENMFWYRQDPGLGLRLIYFSYDVKMKEKGDIPEGYSVSREKKERFSLILESASTNQTSMYLCASSTLAHSYNEQFFGPGTRLTVL.